Listed here are 6 T cell receptor beta chains from one sample, sequenced in a study of blood T cell repertoires in COVID-19. Sequenced by immunoSEQ multiplex PCR; TCRdb stores in-frame clones only, minus some. Among around 120,000 clones listed, 86% were seen once. Sequences were obtained from peripheral blood. These receptors originate from a man aged 65 to 85 who had recovered from COVID-19.

The chain combines TRBV5-1 with TRBJ2-3, with a weak D call TRBD2 (6 bases). Trimming took 5 bases from V and 3 from J, leaving 13 bases between them. Germline CDR1 is SGHRS and CDR2 is YFSETQ. The CDR3 consists of 14 residues. The CDR3 bases are TGCGCCAGCAGGCAGGCAGGAGGGACAGATACGCAGTATTTT. This translates into CASRQAGGTDTQYF.

This clone was detected once. The chain carries TRBV5-1 and TRBJ2-1; 9 nucleotides align to TRBD1. This CDR3 spans 17 amino acids. V lost 2 bases, J lost 5 bases, and 11 bases stayed unmatched. Looked up from germline, CDR1 is SGHRS and CDR2 is YFSETQ. The CDR3 spells CASSLRASGQGNNEQFF. Written as DNA, the CDR3 is TGCGCCAGCAGCTTACGCGCCTCGGGACAGGGTAACAATGAGCAGTTCTTC. Full variable domain (outside the CDR3, taken from reference TRBV5-1 and TRBJ2-1): KAGVTQTPRYLIKTRGQQVTLSCSPISGHRSVSWYQQTPGQGLQFLFEYFSETQRNKGNFPGRFSGRQFSNSRSEMNVSTLELGDSALYLCASSLRASGQGNNEQFFGPGTRLTVL.

V and J are TRBV4-1 and TRBJ1-2, with TRBD1 matching 12 bases. The CDR3 consists of 17 residues. Germline values: CDR1 MGHRA, CDR2 YSYEKL. Trimming took 2 bases from V and 7 from J; bases not matched to a gene: 11. DNA of the CDR3: TGCGCCAGCAGCCAATTCTCCAGCGGGACAGGGGGCTCTGGCTACACCTTC. Translation gives CASSQFSSGTGGSGYTF.

The chain is built from TRBV28 and TRBJ2-3; D uncertain. Trimming pared 5 bases from V and 6 bases from J, leaving 18 bases between. Germline V CDR1 and CDR2: MDHEN, SYDVKM. This CDR3 is built from 15 residues. The CDR3 bases are TGTGCCAGCAGTCCCCCTCCCTCAATGACTGATACGCAGTATTTT. Translation gives CASSPPPSMTDTQYF.

The CDR3 is CASSLVYRDRNTIYF. DNA for the CDR3: TGTGCCAGCAGCTTAGTCTACAGGGATAGAAACACCATATATTTT. The chain has TRBV7-9 and TRBJ1-3; a possible D gene is TRBD1 (6 bases). This CDR3 has 15 amino acids. Germline V gene sequence: CDR1 SEHNR, CDR2 FQNEAQ (reference sequence). Trimming removed 1 base at V and 5 bases at J, with 12 bases between.

The rearrangement links TRBV11-2 to TRBJ2-6; 7 bases agree with TRBD2. Germline V gene lookup returns CDR1 SGHAT and CDR2 FQNNGV. J lost 1 base, V lost 4 bases, and 7 bases had no gene match. The CDR3 has 17 residues. The CDR3: CASSSGGSFSGANVLTF. CDR3 nucleotide sequence: TGTGCCAGCAGCTCCGGCGGGAGTTTTTCTGGGGCCAACGTCCTGACTTTC.